Presented here are 22 T cell receptor beta chains from one specimen sequenced in a study of T-cell reconstitution after alpha-beta-depleted transplantation in children. A library of TCRbeta sequences, prepared with unique molecular identifiers, was generated. TCRdb itself ran the PCR reads through MiXCR, one entry per CDR3 protein. The top ten hold around 2.5% of the sample, which has a few hundred thousand distinct CDR3 sequences, over 9% seen once. Sequences were derived from PBMCs from the stem cell graft donor, sampled from the stem cell graft. These receptors were collected from a human donor who donated a stem cell graft to a child with acute lymphoblastic leukemia.

The chain is built from TRBV7-2 and TRBJ2-1, with TRBD2 as a possible D gene (6 bases). The CDR3 extends over 13 amino acids. Germline CDR1 is SGHTA and CDR2 is FQGNSA. V shed 5 bases and J shed 6 bases, with 11 bases lying between them. CDR3 protein: CASSGGAFNEQFF. For the CDR3, the DNA is TGTGCCAGCAGCGGAGGGGCGTTCAATGAGCAGTTCTTC.

This sequence joins TRBV28 and TRBJ2-6; 10 positions match TRBD1. The CDR3 consists of 17 residues. The germline V gene encodes CDR1 MDHEN and CDR2 SYDVKM. J gave up 0 bases and V 6 bases, and 5 bases lay outside the gene matches. DNA of the CDR3: TGTGCCAGCAGCCTGACAGGGGGCGCCTCTGGGGCCAACGTCCTGACTTTC. Amino acid sequence: CASSLTGGASGANVLTF.

This clonotype was observed a handful of times. The genes are TRBV20-1 and TRBJ1-3, with no clear D. Trimming cost V 3 bases and J 0 bases, with 12 bases left between them. The CDR3 sequence is 15 residues long. The germline V gene has CDR1 DFQATT and CDR2 SNEGSKA (reference sequence). CDR3 nucleotides: TGCAGTGCTAGCCCCCGCTGGGCCTCTGGAAACACCATATATTTT. Translated, it gives CSASPRWASGNTIYF.

The chain uses TRBV7-3 and TRBJ2-2, with D possibly being TRBD1 (7 bases). Germline V CDR1 and CDR2: SGHTA, FQGTGA. CDR3 length: 15 amino acids. V was cut by 2 bases and J by 7 bases, with 14 bases left in between. The CDR3 reads CASSLQGGHVGELFF. CDR3 bases: TGTGCCAGCAGCTTACAGGGGGGACACGTCGGGGAGCTGTTTTTT.

The count of this clonotype is one. The V and J genes are TRBV20-1 and TRBJ2-6; D gene ambiguous. The CDR3 has 11 amino acids. Germline lookup yields CDR1 DFQATT and CDR2 SNEGSKA (reference sequence). With 7 bases removed from V and 2 bases from J, the gap between germline ends came to 3 bases. CDR3 region: CSVPGANVLTF. Written as DNA, the CDR3 is TGCAGTGTACCTGGGGCCAACGTCCTGACTTTC.

This clonotype came up a few times. This chain joins TRBV12-3 or TRBV12-4 and TRBJ2-3; 7 bases match TRBD1. The CDR3 has 15 amino acids. The ends lost 2 bases at V and 1 base at J; junction bases unmatched: 3. CDR3 bases: TGTGCCAGCAGTTTAAACAGGGGAGGCACAGATACGCAGTATTTT. Translated, it gives CASSLNRGGTDTQYF.

The genes are TRBV7-3 and TRBJ2-2; 12 bases are a match to TRBD2. The germline gives CDR1 SGHTA, CDR2 FQGTGA. This CDR3 has 15 residues. Losses at the gene ends were 5 bases for V and 9 bases for J; bases not matched to a gene: 7. The CDR3 sequence: CASSAGLAGFRELFF. The CDR3 nucleotides are TGTGCCAGCAGCGCAGGACTAGCGGGATTCAGGGAGCTGTTTTTT.

This clonotype was seen only a few times. The chain uses TRBV20-1 and TRBJ1-2; a weak D match, TRBD1 (6 bases). The CDR3 is 14 residues long. Germline V gives CDR1 DFQATT, CDR2 SNEGSKA (reference sequence). Deletions cut 0 bases from V and 6 bases from J, with 14 bases between. The CDR3 DNA reads as TGCAGTGCTAGAGACCAGGACAGTATTGATGGCTACACCTTC. Translation: CSARDQDSIDGYTF.

This clonotype was detected only a few times. The rearrangement joins TRBV5-5 to TRBJ2-2; D not certain. V was cut by 4 bases and J by 6 bases, with 16 bases left in between. Germline assignment: CDR1 SGHKS and CDR2 YYEKEE (reference sequence). This CDR3 region has 15 residues. The CDR3 sequence: CASSLDLGSAGELFF. The DNA of the CDR3 is TGTGCCAGCAGCCTCGACCTCGGTTCTGCCGGGGAGCTGTTTTTT.

This clonotype turned up a few times. This rearrangement joins TRBV5-1 to TRBJ2-2; unclear D gene. This CDR3 spans 13 amino acids. The germline gives CDR1 SGHRS, CDR2 YFSETQ. V shed 4 bases and J shed 6 bases, with 10 bases lying between them. The CDR3 coding sequence is TGCGCCAGCAGCGACGTCGTGTCCGGGGAGCTGTTTTTT. Amino acids: CASSDVVSGELFF.

This clonotype was seen ten or more times. V is TRBV5-1 and J is TRBJ2-1; D might be TRBD1 (8 bases). V was trimmed by 2 bases and J by 9 bases, leaving 18 bases between them. Germline V gene sequence: CDR1 SGHRS, CDR2 YFSETQ. The CDR3 has 15 residues. CDR3 residues: CASSFGQGGSGEQFF. DNA of the CDR3: TGCGCCAGCAGCTTTGGACAGGGAGGGTCGGGTGAGCAGTTCTTC.

This clonotype occurred many times. The chain is built from TRBV20-1 and TRBJ2-7; D remains ambiguous. V was clipped by 5 bases and J by 5 bases, with 22 bases between them. Germline CDR1 reads DFQATT; CDR2 reads SNEGSKA (reference sequence). The CDR3 is 15 amino acids. The CDR3 is CSAPAWYEEGDEQYF. In nucleotides, the CDR3 is TGCAGTGCTCCCGCCTGGTACGAGGAAGGCGACGAGCAGTACTTC.

The table lists this clonotype with a few counts. The chain uses TRBV9 and TRBJ2-7; 12 positions agree with TRBD1. Trimming at V came to 4 bases and at J to 3 bases, leaving 8 bases not matched to a gene. The CDR3 is 16 residues long. The germline V gene encodes CDR1 SGDLS and CDR2 YYNGEE. Here the CDR3 DNA reads TGTGCCAGCAGCCTCGGGGGGACAGGGGGCATCTACGAGCAGTACTTC. Protein: CASSLGGTGGIYEQYF.

V gene TRBV4-2 combines with J gene TRBJ2-7; 12 positions match TRBD1. The CDR3 is 16 residues long. The V gene end was trimmed by 3 bases and the J gene end by 5 bases; junction bases not matched to a gene: 8. CDR1 and CDR2 (germline): LGHNA, YNFKEQ. CDR3 sequence reads: CASSHDPGQGAHEQYF. DNA of the CDR3: TGTGCCAGCAGCCATGATCCGGGACAGGGGGCCCACGAGCAGTACTTC.

This clonotype was detected a few times. The rearrangement joins TRBV27 to TRBJ2-3, with 16 positions matching TRBD2. The V and J ends lost 6 bases and 5 bases, in that order; junction bases with no gene match: 11. The germline V gene has CDR1 MNHEY and CDR2 SMNVEV (reference sequence). The CDR3 consists of 18 residues. The CDR3 reads CASRPYVGTSGRVDTQYF. The CDR3 DNA sequence: TGTGCCAGCAGGCCTTATGTAGGGACTAGCGGGAGGGTAGATACGCAGTATTTT.

This sequence joins TRBV5-6 and TRBJ2-7, with 9 bases matching TRBD2. Unmatched junction bases numbered 9, after V lost 0 bases and J lost 2 bases. CDR1 is SGHDT and CDR2 is YYEEEE in the germline V gene. This CDR3 contains 17 residues. CDR3 loop: CASSLVSGSGSPYEQYF. For the CDR3, the DNA is TGTGCCAGCAGCTTGGTTAGCGGGAGCGGGAGCCCCTACGAGCAGTACTTC.

In its sample, this clonotype was seen many times. This sequence joins TRBV6-2 or TRBV6-3 and TRBJ1-6; TRBD1 is a possible D gene (6 bases). The CDR3 has 15 amino acids. Trimming took off 6 bases at V and 13 bases at J, with 22 bases between the two ends. The germline V gene encodes CDR1 MNHEY and CDR2 SVGEGT. CDR3 bases: TGTGCCAGCAGGGGGGTCGGACAGTATAGGGATCCCCTCCACTTT. Amino acids: CASRGVGQYRDPLHF.

In its sample, this clonotype was seen a few times. The rearrangement links TRBV7-6 to TRBJ1-1, with unresolved D. V was shortened by 5 bases and J by 0 bases, with 10 bases between the two germline ends. Germline CDR1 and CDR2: SGHVS and FNYEAQ. The CDR3 has 14 residues. Here the CDR3 DNA reads TGTGCCAGCAGCCCCCACCCAATGAACACTGAAGCTTTCTTT. It translates to CASSPHPMNTEAFF.

The chain uses TRBV3-1 and TRBJ2-2; possible D gene TRBD2, 5 bases. Germline CDR1 LGHDT, CDR2 YNNKEL (reference sequence). The CDR3 contains 17 residues. The V end was cut by 7 bases, the J end by 0 bases, with 18 bases between. CDR3 loop: CASTRVGTRTNTGELFF. CDR3 nucleotides: TGTGCCAGCACTCGCGTAGGTACTAGGACGAACACCGGGGAGCTGTTTTTT.

This clonotype was picked up a small number of times. The V gene is TRBV12-3 or TRBV12-4, the J gene TRBJ2-2; 8 nucleotides match TRBD1. The CDR3 contains 15 residues. V dropped 5 bases and J dropped 6; count of bases not matched to a gene: 8. The CDR3 is CASSPMDRAAGELFF. The CDR3 bases are TGTGCCAGCAGTCCCATGGACAGGGCGGCCGGGGAGCTGTTTTTT.

This chain connects TRBV4-1 to TRBJ1-3; D not resolved. V lost 0 bases and J 0 bases, leaving 9 bases between the germline ends. CDR1 is MGHRA, CDR2 YSYEKL, per germline. The CDR3 is 16 amino acids. The CDR3: CASSQDDTFSGNTIYF. In DNA, the CDR3 is TGCGCCAGCAGCCAAGACGACACCTTCTCTGGAAACACCATATATTTT.

This clonotype was recorded a few times. The J gene is TRBJ1-1, the V gene TRBV5-1; 9 positions agree with TRBD1. The junction had 7 bases not matched to a gene; V was cut back by 4 bases and J by 3 bases. Germline assignment: CDR1 SGHRS and CDR2 YFSETQ. This CDR3 has 15 residues. As DNA, the CDR3 is TGCGCCAGCAGCCAGGGACAGGGTCGTGACACTGAAGCTTTCTTT. This translates into CASSQGQGRDTEAFF.